This is a list of T cell receptor beta chains from one sample in a study of PD-L1 blockade in urothelial cancer. Clones were read by immunoSEQ multiplex PCR, and TCRdb kept only the in-frame ones, dropping some. The sample lists about 44,000 clones; roughly four fifths were seen once. The input for sequencing was PBMCs, taken around atezolizumab (anti-PD-L1) treatment. These receptors all stem from a man between 65 and 80 years old with urothelial cancer. Both conserved end residues are trimmed from each CDR3. The order of the fields is J gene, V gene, CDR3 length, CDR3 protein.

j_call: TRBJ1-2
v_call: TRBV7-2
cdr3_length: 13
cdr3_aa: ASSLVAQGALGYT

j_call: TRBJ2-5
v_call: TRBV5-1
cdr3_length: 12
cdr3_aa: ASSLAGGQETQY

j_call: TRBJ2-7
v_call: TRBV5-1
cdr3_length: 12
cdr3_aa: ASSGTGPSYEQY

j_call: TRBJ2-7
v_call: TRBV27
cdr3_length: 14
cdr3_aa: ASSLSGQGDPYEQY

j_call: TRBJ2-1
v_call: TRBV4-1
cdr3_length: 14
cdr3_aa: ASSPQPTLSHNEQF

j_call: TRBJ1-1
v_call: TRBV6-5
cdr3_length: 12
cdr3_aa: ASSYQAGRTEAF

j_call: TRBJ1-1
v_call: TRBV5-1
cdr3_length: 12
cdr3_aa: ASSRGQGDTEAF

j_call: TRBJ1-1
v_call: TRBV15
cdr3_length: 12
cdr3_aa: ATSREGGWYEAF

j_call: TRBJ2-1
v_call: TRBV28
cdr3_length: 14
cdr3_aa: ASSPLPGLAGSEQF

j_call: TRBJ1-2
v_call: TRBV11-2
cdr3_length: 13
cdr3_aa: ASSLESGTDYGYT

j_call: TRBJ2-3
v_call: TRBV5-4
cdr3_length: 14
cdr3_aa: ASSSRDRGRTDTQY

j_call: TRBJ1-1
v_call: TRBV7-3
cdr3_length: 14
cdr3_aa: ASSSKGQGGVTEAF

j_call: TRBJ1-3
v_call: TRBV5-6
cdr3_length: 13
cdr3_aa: ASSLDLISGNTIY

j_call: TRBJ2-7
v_call: TRBV13
cdr3_length: 13
cdr3_aa: ASRGGLAGAYEQY

j_call: TRBJ1-2
v_call: TRBV5-1
cdr3_length: 14
cdr3_aa: ASSLSGRHANYGYT

j_call: TRBJ2-2
v_call: TRBV2
cdr3_length: 14
cdr3_aa: ASSREGQRNTGELF

j_call: TRBJ2-1
v_call: TRBV5-1
cdr3_length: 14
cdr3_aa: ASSLGGTSPSNEQF

j_call: TRBJ2-5
v_call: TRBV18
cdr3_length: 14
cdr3_aa: ASSKTSGASQETQY

j_call: TRBJ2-2
v_call: TRBV18
cdr3_length: 13
cdr3_aa: ASSPAAANTGELF

j_call: TRBJ2-5
v_call: TRBV27
cdr3_length: 11
cdr3_aa: ASRKRGGETQY

j_call: TRBJ2-2
v_call: TRBV30
cdr3_length: 12
cdr3_aa: AWSRGQQTGELF

j_call: TRBJ1-4
v_call: TRBV4-1
cdr3_length: 13
cdr3_aa: ASSSSGTENEKLF